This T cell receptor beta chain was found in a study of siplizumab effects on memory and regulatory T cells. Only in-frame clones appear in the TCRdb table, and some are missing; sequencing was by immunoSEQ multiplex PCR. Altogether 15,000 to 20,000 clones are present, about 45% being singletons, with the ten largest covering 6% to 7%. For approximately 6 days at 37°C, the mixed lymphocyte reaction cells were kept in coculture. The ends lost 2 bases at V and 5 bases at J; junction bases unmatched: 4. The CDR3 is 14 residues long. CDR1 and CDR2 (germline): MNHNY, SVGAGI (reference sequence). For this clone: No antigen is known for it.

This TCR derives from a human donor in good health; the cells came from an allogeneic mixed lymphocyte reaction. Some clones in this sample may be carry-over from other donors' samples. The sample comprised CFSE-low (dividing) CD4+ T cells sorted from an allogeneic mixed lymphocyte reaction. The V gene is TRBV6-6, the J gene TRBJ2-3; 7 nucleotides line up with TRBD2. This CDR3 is CASSYRTRGDTQYF. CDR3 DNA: TGTGCCAGCAGTTACCGGACTAGAGGAGATACGCAGTATTTT.